This T cell receptor beta chain came from a study of CD8 T cells in Susac syndrome. There are 15 residues in the CDR3. Germline V gives CDR1 MNHEY, CDR2 SMNVEV (reference sequence). V was shortened by 5 bases and J by 0 bases, with 14 bases between the two germline ends. RNA totalling roughly 0.45 to 1 ug underwent reverse transcription with random hexamers. TCR beta CDR3 was amplified by immunoSEQ covering 54 Vbeta and 13 Jbeta. In TCRdb, the immunoSEQ multiplex PCR reads were re-called with MiXCR into one record per CDR3 protein. The data contain roughly 300,000 distinct CDR3 sequences, about 88% of them seen just once; the ten biggest clones take up over 0.1%. Negative magnetic isolation gave CD8+ and CD4+ cells; FACS enriched CD8+ TEMRA.

The clonotype was recovered from a human donor with multiple sclerosis. The chain combines TRBV27 with TRBJ2-7; maybe TRBD2 (6 bases). The sequencing sample was made of CD8+ T cells from PBMCs. CDR3 region: CASSIGLANSYEQYF. The DNA of the CDR3 is TGTGCCAGCAGTATTGGCCTAGCGAACTCCTACGAGCAGTACTTC.